This passage covers 5 T cell receptor beta chains from one sample sequenced in a study of high-grade serous ovarian cancer treatment subgroups. TCRdb's table, derived via immunoSEQ multiplex PCR, lists solely in-frame clones and lacks some. The table has approximately 4,000 clones, around 82% seen once; the top ten hold about 4.9%. Tumor tissue was taken before any definitive surgery or chemotherapy was given. Sample: tumor tissue. Source of these receptors: a human donor with high-grade serous ovarian cancer.

This clone came up once. This chain joins TRBV15 and TRBJ1-3; D is unclear. The germline gives CDR1 LNHNV, CDR2 YYDKDF (reference sequence). The CDR3 runs 16 residues. Trimming removed 5 bases at V and 4 bases at J, with 18 bases between. The CDR3 sequence: CATSDRTGTRGNTIYF. Written as DNA, the CDR3 is TGTGCCACCAGCGATCGGACGGGAACGAGGGGAAACACCATATATTTT. Combining the CDR3 with reference TRBV15 and TRBJ1-3 gives the whole variable domain DAMVIQNPRYQVTQFGKPVTLSCSQTLNHNVMYWYQQKSSQAPKLLFHYYDKDFNNEADTPDNFQSRRPNTSFCFLDIRSPGLGDTAMYLCATSDRTGTRGNTIYFGEGSWLTVV.

The rearrangement links TRBV2 to TRBJ2-3, with 10 bases lining up with TRBD2. The germline CDR1 and CDR2 sequences are SNHLY and FYNNEI. The CDR3 runs 14 residues. The V and J ends lost 7 bases and 5 bases, in that order; junction bases with no gene match: 6. In DNA, the CDR3 is TGTGCCAGCAAAGGACTAGCGGTGTTAGATACGCAGTATTTT. This gives the protein CASKGLAVLDTQYF.

This sequence joins TRBV30 and TRBJ1-2; D gene uncertain. The CDR3 runs to 13 residues. With 0 bases removed from V and 2 bases from J, the gap between germline ends came to 7 bases. Germline V gene data show CDR1 as GTSNPN and CDR2 as SVGIG (reference sequence). The CDR3, as DNA: TGTGCCTGGAGTGTAGATGAGAACTATGGCTACACCTTC. This gives the protein CAWSVDENYGYTF.

Only a few counts were recorded for this clone. This rearrangement joins TRBV28 to TRBJ1-1, with D possibly TRBD1 on 6 matching bases. The CDR3 is 15 residues long. Trimming shortened V by 8 bases and J by 0 bases, and 16 bases separated the two germline ends. Germline-derived CDR1 and CDR2 are MDHEN and SYDVKM. CDR3 in amino acids: CASDRQELMNTEAFF. CDR3 bases: TGTGCCAGCGACAGACAGGAGCTGATGAACACTGAAGCTTTCTTT.

V usage is TRBV5-4 and J usage is TRBJ2-3; 14 bases map to TRBD2. J was trimmed by 14 bases and V by 4 bases; bases with no gene match: 9. The CDR3 extends over 14 amino acids. Germline V CDR1 and CDR2: SGHNT, YYREEE (reference sequence). The CDR3 DNA reads TGTGCCAGCAGCCCCGGACTAGCGGGGGGCGGGGGGTATTTT. As protein: CASSPGLAGGGGYF.